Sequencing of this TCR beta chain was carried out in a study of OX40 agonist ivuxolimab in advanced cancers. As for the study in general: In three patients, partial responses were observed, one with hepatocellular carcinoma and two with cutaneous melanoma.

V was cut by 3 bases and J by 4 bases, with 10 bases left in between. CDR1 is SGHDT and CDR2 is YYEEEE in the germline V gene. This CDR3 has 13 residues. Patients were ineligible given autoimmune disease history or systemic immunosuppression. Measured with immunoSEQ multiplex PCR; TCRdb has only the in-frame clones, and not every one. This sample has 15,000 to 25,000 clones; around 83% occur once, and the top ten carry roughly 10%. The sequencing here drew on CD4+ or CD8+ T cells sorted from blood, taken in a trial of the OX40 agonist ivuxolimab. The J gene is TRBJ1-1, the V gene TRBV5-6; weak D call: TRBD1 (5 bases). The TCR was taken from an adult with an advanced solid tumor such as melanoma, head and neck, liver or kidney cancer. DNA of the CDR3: TGTGCCAGCAGCTCCCCGGGGGGCACTGAAGCTTTCTTT. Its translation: CASSSPGGTEAFF.